Presented here are 2 T cell receptor beta chains from one specimen sequenced in a study of T cells in Graves' hyperthyroidism and ophthalmopathy (dated by TCRdb to between 2017 and 2020). The library was built by means of multiplex PCR. TCRdb shows the sequencer as Illumina HiSeq 2000. The TCR beta CDR3 regions were amplified from RNA transcripts. The first round of RT-PCR for the TCR CDR3 was performed with the HTBI primer set and the Qiagen OneStep RT-PCR kit. The public sequencing data were trimmed at Q25 with fastp and processed into clonotypes with MiXCR by TCRdb, which kept only in-frame beta chains. Rows with one shared CDR3 protein collapse into an entry with the most common genes and DNA. The table for this sample lists around 350,000 distinct CDR3 sequences; approximately 18% of them were counted only once. Together, the top ten hold around a third of the sample. Sequenced: blood. The receptors originated from a woman in her 30s with Graves' hyperthyroidism that later progressed to Graves' ophthalmopathy.

This clonotype was seen repeatedly, ten times or more. The CDR3 sequence is CASSQMGESNQPQHF. CDR3 in DNA: TGTGCCAGCAGTCAGATGGGGGAGAGCAATCAGCCCCAGCATTTT. The chain employs TRBV7-9 and TRBJ1-5; possibly TRBD1 for D (5 bases). In germline, CDR1 is SEHNR, CDR2 FQNEAQ (reference sequence). V was cut by 6 bases and J by 1 base, with 13 bases left in between. This CDR3 region has 15 residues.

This clonotype was detected ten times or more. The rearrangement joins TRBV5-1 to TRBJ2-1; 9 bases match TRBD2. The CDR3 sequence is 14 residues long. Per the germline V gene, CDR1 is SGHRS and CDR2 is YFSETQ. With 0 bases clipped from V and 12 bases from J, the junction kept 7 bases outside the gene matches. The CDR3 nucleotides are TGCGCCAGCAGCTTGGTAGCGGGAGACCAGTTGCAGTTCTTC. Translated, it gives CASSLVAGDQLQFF.